This note documents a single T cell receptor (beta chain) sequence. What this receptor recognizes is not known. The input lacks base qualities; no much larger clone sits a single base away. This record belongs to a study of shared clonotypes between healthy human individuals (dated by TCRdb to 2020 to 2022). Regarding the complete study: A couple of women and a few men aged 18 to 49 years were included in the cohort. Per donor, three plates each were used for CD4 naive and CD4 memory, two for CD8 naive, and one for CD8 memory. To estimate repertoire size and how much clonotypes are shared between individuals, the study performed deep sequencing of blood TCR repertoires from roughly five healthy adults. To increase sequencing depth and limit assay-specific biases, different laboratories used diverse techniques to prepare libraries and sequence TCR repertoires. Leukapheresis yielded between about 0.9 and 10 billion PBMCs per donor. General conclusions and limits of the study: Because the study included a small number of donors, the genetic and exposure-history diversity represented was limited. Pairwise subsampling indicated that sequencing depth was expected to affect the degree of clonotype sharing among donors. Higher generation probabilities were observed for clonotypes shared by all four sorted-subset donors than for non-shared clonotypes. Incomplete sequencing was indicated by rarefaction of sorted-subset datasets, despite the large sequencing depth. When a few donors were compared, the shared fraction of clonotypes was around 5% for naive CD4, roughly 3.4% for naive CD8, roughly 2.3% for memory CD4, and under 0.5% for memory CD8. Sampling was restricted to blood, and TCR repertoires in tissue are likely to differ from TCR repertoires in blood. Larger estimated clonotype richness was generally found for naive subsets than for memory subsets.

For the CD8 naive samples, CD45RO-negative cells were positively selected for CCR7, yielding a CD45RA+CCR7+ population from which TemRA cells were excluded. The donors were healthy, HIV-negative adults who had no recently reported acute infections or vaccinations. All donors were Caucasian adults living in Nashville, Tennessee, USA. Blood was collected by leukapheresis, and PBMCs were isolated by Ficoll-Histopaque density gradient centrifugation and then cryopreserved in liquid nitrogen vapor phase. Analytical flow cytometry was used to check the purity and quantity of every magnetically sorted T cell population. Genomic DNA was isolated from each sorted fraction and quantified by UV absorbance on a Nanodrop 2000c. TCR CDR3 regions were amplified from genomic DNA by multiplex PCR using the deep immunoSEQ assay. Extracted genomic DNA from each cell subset was spread evenly across all wells of several immunoSEQ 96-well plates, with each plate serving as a replicate. Each replicate PCR for sorted subsets received about 180 ng genomic DNA, equal to roughly 33,000 T cell genomes. Purified libraries were quantified with a Qubit 3.0 fluorometer, sized on a Bioanalyzer 2100, and re-quantified with the KAPA Library Quantification kit. Every immunoSEQ 96-well plate was sequenced on a dedicated single-read 150-cycle Illumina NextSeq 550 flow cell. The original methods were these. Because the immunoSEQ output included only junctional sequences and no quality scores, the filtering could not be the same as the filtering used for full-length reads. To assign V/J genes and CDR3, sequences were annotated against IMGT germline references using PyIR, a Python wrapper for IgBLAST v1.9. Any read was removed if the V/J assignment was weak (E-value above 1e-6), the CDR3 was missing, or the read contained stop codons, out-of-frame junctions, or ambiguous translated residues. V3J clonotypes were defined by identical inferred V gene, J gene, and CDR3 amino acid sequence. The percentage overlap between two repertoires was calculated by dividing the number of shared unique clonotypes by the size of the smaller repertoire. Three approaches were used to assess repertoire richness: RTK rarefaction, the Chao1 estimator, and Recon v2.1 estimates of unobserved clonotypes. For all TCRbeta clonotypes obtained by the gDNA method from four donors, generation probabilities were computed with OLGA. The immuneACCESS repertoire file appears here via TCRdb, limited to in-frame rearrangements. These files lack a portion of the clones; in checked studies, under half of the deficit traces to unresolved V genes, and the cause of the others is not known. V, J and clone size are taken as reported in that table, and D and trimming were inferred from the DNA itself. The sample table contains about 2 million clones; only one count was recorded for 85% to 95% of them. 1.2% of the sample lies in the top ten.

Material for sequencing was naive CD8+ T cells sorted from blood. The sample's cell subset or site, from its label and the paper: CD45RA+CCR7+. The source is a young man in good health.

In nucleotide form, the sequence is TGTGCCAGCAGCTTAATGAGAGCGGGAGGAGGGTTGACGCAGTATTTT. This sequence encodes CASSLMRAGGGLTQYF. The sequence links TRBV11-2 to TRBJ2-3, with 9 bases aligning to TRBD2. Inclusive of the bounding cysteine and phenylalanine, the CDR3 is 16 residues long. Kept here is only the CDR3 DNA, which spans 48 bases and is read in frame from base 1. According to the germline V gene, CDR1 reads SGHAT and CDR2 reads FQNNGV. After removal of 2 bases from V and 9 bases from J, the junction retains 12 bases not matched to a gene.